The rows below give T cell receptor beta chains drawn from one sample of a study of identifying expanded T cells in peripheral blood. Profiling relied on immunoSEQ multiplex PCR, and the TCRdb table lists in-frame clones only, not all of them. The data show approximately 80,000 clones, around four fifths seen once. The sequencing input was blood. These receptors were collected from a person between 18 and 70 years old in good health. CDR3s include the opening cysteine and the closing phenylalanine or tryptophan. A D gene is named only where the DNA matches it firmly. For some rows the clone size is stated as once, few or many, or as a class when expanded; others skip it.

. TRBJ2-5 TRBV29-1 TRBD2 TGCAGCGTCCTACTAGCGGGAGGGGAGACCCAGTACTTC CSVLLAGGETQYF
. TRBJ2-3 TRBV28 . TGTGCCAGCGACCCGCAGGGGGGTTTCTATTCTAGCACAGATACGCAGTATTTT CASDPQGGFYSSTDTQYF
. TRBJ2-2 TRBV19 . TGTGCCAGTAGTAAGGCTAGGGAAACCGGGGAGCTGTTTTTT CASSKARETGELFF
. TRBJ2-1 TRBV11-3 . TGTGCCAGCAGCTTAAACGGGATGACGAATGAGCAGTTCTTC CASSLNGMTNEQFF
. TRBJ1-4 TRBV4-3 . TGCGCCAGCAGCCGACTGGCGGGGAGAGCGACTAATGAAAAACTGTTTTTT CASSRLAGRATNEKLFF
medium-sized TRBJ1-2 TRBV28 TRBD1 TGTGCCAGCAGTCCAACAGGGGGCAGCTATGGCTACACCTTC CASSPTGGSYGYTF
. TRBJ2-7 TRBV5-1 TRBD1 TGCGCCAGCAGCTCGGGACAGCCTAACACCTACGAGCAGTACTTC CASSSGQPNTYEQYF
. TRBJ1-1 TRBV5-5 . TGTGCCAGCAGCTTGGCATGGGTTGGGGCTACTGAAGCTTTCTTT CASSLAWVGATEAFF
. TRBJ1-3 TRBV30 . TGTGCCTGTCCCGGCGGGGGGTCTGGTGGAAACACCATATATTTT CACPGGGSGGNTIYF
. TRBJ1-5 TRBV19 . TGTGCCAGTACCCCGGATATCGGTAGGAATCAGCCCCAGCATTTT CASTPDIGRNQPQHF
. TRBJ1-5 TRBV7-2 . TGTGCCAGCAGCTTAGGTGGGGGGCAGGGGAGACAGCCCCAGCATTTT CASSLGGGQGRQPQHF
. TRBJ2-7 TRBV28 . TGTGCCAGCAGTTTTAACCGCGTCGAGCAGTACTTC CASSFNRVEQYF
. TRBJ2-7 TRBV4-3 . TGCGCCAGCAGCCAGGAGCGGTCGCAGGATCCTAGTGAGCAGTACTTC CASSQERSQDPSEQYF
. TRBJ1-1 TRBV7-6 . TGTGCCAGCAGCTTAGCGGGACGGGGTGAAGCTTTCTTT CASSLAGRGEAFF
. TRBJ2-6 TRBV15 TRBD1 TGTGCCACCAGCCCCATACCGGGACAGAAGACCTCTGGGGCCAACGTCCTGACTTTC CATSPIPGQKTSGANVLTF
. TRBJ2-2 TRBV5-1 TRBD1 TGCGCCAGCAGCCCAAACACAGGGGACACCGGGGAGCTGTTTTTT CASSPNTGDTGELFF
. TRBJ2-7 TRBV2 TRBD1 TGTGCCAGCAGATCAACTGGACAGGGCGGTGGGGTGTACTACGAGCAGTACTTC CASRSTGQGGGVYYEQYF